This T cell receptor (beta chain) was captured by sequencing in a study of metastatic and nonmetastatic thyroid tumors. In the authors' methods: Using the CDR3 differences seen across clinicopathological groups, the authors built a distant-metastasis classifier for papillary thyroid cancer, which was meant to discriminate distant-metastatic patients. TCRdb redid the clone calls on the PCR reads using MiXCR. The V and J calls and clone size come from TCRdb's table, not from the authors' own analysis. Of more than 15,000 clones detected, roughly 22% appear once; the ten largest clones hold about 7.4%. Each patient came to thyroid surgery without any prior treatment (of any kind). Sequences were obtained from adjacent normal tissue. The TCR originated in a female donor with papillary thyroid cancer or a benign thyroid nodule (not recorded which). Some clones in this sample may be carry-over from other donors' samples.

The CDR3 DNA reads as TGCAGTGCCCAAAGACAGGGGGGGAGCAATCAGCCCCAGCATTTT. Residues: CSAQRQGGSNQPQHF. The chain recombines TRBV20-1 with TRBJ1-5, with TRBD1 matching 9 bases. The trim removed 6 bases at V and 1 base at J, leaving 7 bases unmatched. Germline CDR1 reads DFQATT; CDR2 reads SNEGSKA (reference sequence). This CDR3 has 15 amino acids.